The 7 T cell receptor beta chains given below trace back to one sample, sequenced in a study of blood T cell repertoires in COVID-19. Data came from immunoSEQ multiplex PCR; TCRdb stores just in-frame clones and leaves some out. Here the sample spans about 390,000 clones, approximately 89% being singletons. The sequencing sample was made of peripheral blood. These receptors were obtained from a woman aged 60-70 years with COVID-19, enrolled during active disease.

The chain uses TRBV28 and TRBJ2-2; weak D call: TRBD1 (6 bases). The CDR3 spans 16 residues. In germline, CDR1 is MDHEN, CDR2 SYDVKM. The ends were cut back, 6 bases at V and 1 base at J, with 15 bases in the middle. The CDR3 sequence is CASRQGPPWNTGELFF. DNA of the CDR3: TGTGCCAGCAGACAGGGCCCACCTTGGAACACCGGGGAGCTGTTTTTT.

CDR3 sequence (DNA): TGTGCCAGCAGCTTATTAGTCAGGGGGCCGGGAAACTATGGCTACACCTTC. The encoded protein is CASSLLVRGPGNYGYTF. This sequence joins TRBV7-3 and TRBJ1-2, with 8 bases that match TRBD1. The ends lost 2 bases at V and 2 bases at J; junction bases unmatched: 10. Germline V gene lookup returns CDR1 SGHTA and CDR2 FQGTGA. CDR3 length: 17 amino acids.

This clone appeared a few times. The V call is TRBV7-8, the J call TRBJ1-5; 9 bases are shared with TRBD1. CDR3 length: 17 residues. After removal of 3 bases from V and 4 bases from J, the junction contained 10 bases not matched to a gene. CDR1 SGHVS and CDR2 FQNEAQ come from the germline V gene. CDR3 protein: CASSFNRGRGANQPQHF. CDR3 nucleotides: TGTGCCAGCAGCTTTAACAGGGGGCGAGGGGCGAATCAGCCCCAGCATTTT. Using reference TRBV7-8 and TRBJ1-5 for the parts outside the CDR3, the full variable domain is GAGVSQSPRYKVAKRGQDVALRCDPISGHVSLFWYQQALGQGPEFLTYFQNEAQLDKSGLPSDRFFAERPEGSVSTLKIQRTQQEDSAVYLCASSFNRGRGANQPQHFGDGTRLSIL.

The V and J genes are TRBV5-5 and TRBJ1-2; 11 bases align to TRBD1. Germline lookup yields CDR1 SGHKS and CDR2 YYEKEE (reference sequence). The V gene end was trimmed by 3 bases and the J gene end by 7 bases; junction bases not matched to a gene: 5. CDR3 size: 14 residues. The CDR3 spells CASSSGQGEGGYTF. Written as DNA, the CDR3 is TGTGCCAGCAGCTCGGGACAGGGGGAAGGTGGCTACACCTTC.

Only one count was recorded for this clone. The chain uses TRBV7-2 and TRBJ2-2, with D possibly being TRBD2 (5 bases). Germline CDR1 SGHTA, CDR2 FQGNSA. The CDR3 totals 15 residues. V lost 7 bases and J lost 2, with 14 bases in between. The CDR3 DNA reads TGTGCCAGCACCGGGGTGGGGTATAACACCGGGGAGCTGTTTTTT. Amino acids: CASTGVGYNTGELFF. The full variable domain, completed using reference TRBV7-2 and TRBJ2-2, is GAGVSQSPSNKVTEKGKDVELRCDPISGHTALYWYRQSLGQGLEFLIYFQGNSAPDKSGLPSDRFSAERTGGSVSTLTIQRTQQEDSAVYLCASTGVGYNTGELFFGEGSRLTVL.

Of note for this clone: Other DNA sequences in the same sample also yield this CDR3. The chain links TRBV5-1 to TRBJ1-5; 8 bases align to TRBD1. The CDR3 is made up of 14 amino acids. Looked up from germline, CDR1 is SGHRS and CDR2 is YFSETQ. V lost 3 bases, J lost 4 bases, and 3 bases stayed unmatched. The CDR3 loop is CASSSGQGNQPQHF. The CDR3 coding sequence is TGCGCCAGCAGCTCTGGACAGGGTAATCAGCCCCAGCATTTT.

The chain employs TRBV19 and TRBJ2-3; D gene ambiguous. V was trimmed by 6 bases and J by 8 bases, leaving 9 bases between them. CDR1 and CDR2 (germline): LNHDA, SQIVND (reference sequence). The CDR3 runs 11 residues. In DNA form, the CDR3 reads TGTGCCAGTAGCCAACAGAGTACGCAGTATTTT. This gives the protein CASSQQSTQYF.